This TCR beta chain originates from a study of cytomegalovirus exposure and HLA in healthy donors. The PCR was carried out with 60 Vbeta primers and 13 Jbeta primers. Produced via immunoSEQ multiplex PCR; TCRdb's table is partial and in-frame only. The sample has about 69,000 clones; around 68% are singletons. About this clone itself: Its antigen is undetermined.

The CDR3 runs 17 residues. The trim removed 6 bases at V and 5 bases at J, leaving 9 bases unmatched. Per the germline V gene, CDR1 is ENHRY and CDR2 is SYGVKD. Study-wide findings and caveats: Later analysis found that TCR beta chains associated with HLA were more clonally expanded than other, equally common chains.

The sample consisted of PBMCs. The chain employs TRBV10-3 and TRBJ2-5, with 16 bases matching TRBD2. This receptor was obtained from a woman aged 25-40 years in good health and CMV-seronegative. CDR3 DNA: TGTGCCATCAGCACCGGGACTAGCGGGGGGGCCGTGGAGACCCAGTACTTC. Translation gives CAISTGTSGGAVETQYF.